Sequencing of this TCR beta chain was carried out in a study of cytomegalovirus exposure and HLA in healthy donors. The germline CDR1 and CDR2 sequences are SEHNR and FQNEAQ (reference sequence). This CDR3 has 15 amino acids. Trimming cost V 3 bases and J 2 bases; bases outside gene matches: 3. Study findings and constraints: The analysis excluded some indistinguishable V segments, including TRBV6-2 and TRBV6-3.

In its sample, this clone was seen once. The antigen is unknown. PCR involved 60 Vbeta and 13 Jbeta primers. This table comes from immunoSEQ multiplex PCR, and its TCRdb copy is limited to in-frame clones, with some not included. The data show roughly 140,000 clones, about four fifths seen once. The chain combines TRBV7-9 with TRBJ2-3; 9 bases align to TRBD2. The material sequenced was PBMCs. The receptor was isolated from a woman in her thirties or forties in good health and CMV-seropositive. The CDR3: CASSLGTSFTDTQYF. CDR3 nucleotide sequence: TGTGCCAGCAGCTTGGGGACTAGCTTCACAGATACGCAGTATTTT.